This paragraph reports one TCR beta chain. This entry comes from a study of blood T cell repertoires in COVID-19. Study context: Material from acute and convalescent COVID-19 was sourced from the United States, Italy and Spain. Sources were T cells, B-cell-depleted T cells, or PBMCs; the material itself was cDNA or gDNA.

Only in-frame clones appear in the TCRdb table, and some are missing; sequencing was by immunoSEQ multiplex PCR. This sample has some 170,000 clones; approximately 88% occur once, and the top ten carry 6.5% to 8.5%. Germline values: CDR1 SGHVS, CDR2 FNYEAQ. CDR3 length equals 13 residues. Trimming stripped 0 bases from V and 7 bases from J, with 7 bases between. Patients of the Seattle cohort, enrolled during active infection, were followed longitudinally. Source material: peripheral blood. The rearrangement links TRBV7-6 to TRBJ2-1; a weak D match, TRBD1 (6 bases). The clonotype originates from a woman in her forties with COVID-19, enrolled during active disease. CDR3 in amino acids: CASSLAQGNEQFF. The CDR3 DNA reads TGTGCCAGCAGCTTAGCGCAGGGGAATGAGCAGTTCTTC.